This TCR beta chain was found in a study of T cell responses to AZD1222 COVID-19 vaccine. Trimming cost V 8 bases and J 6 bases, with 16 bases left between them. The CDR3 has 13 residues. Per germline, CDR1 MNHEY and CDR2 SVGAGI. Assay: immunoSEQ multiplex PCR; the TCRdb copy retains only in-frame clones and omits some. The sample includes about 120,000 clones, almost 95% of them seen just once. The chain links TRBV6-5 to TRBJ1-2; possible D gene TRBD1, 6 bases. The clonotype was recovered from an adult who received the AZD1222 COVID-19 vaccine. The input for sequencing was peripheral blood, taken 28 days after the second AZD1222 dose. This CDR3 reads CASRYRVVDGYTF. CDR3 coding DNA: TGTGCCAGCCGATACAGGGTGGTTGATGGCTACACCTTC.